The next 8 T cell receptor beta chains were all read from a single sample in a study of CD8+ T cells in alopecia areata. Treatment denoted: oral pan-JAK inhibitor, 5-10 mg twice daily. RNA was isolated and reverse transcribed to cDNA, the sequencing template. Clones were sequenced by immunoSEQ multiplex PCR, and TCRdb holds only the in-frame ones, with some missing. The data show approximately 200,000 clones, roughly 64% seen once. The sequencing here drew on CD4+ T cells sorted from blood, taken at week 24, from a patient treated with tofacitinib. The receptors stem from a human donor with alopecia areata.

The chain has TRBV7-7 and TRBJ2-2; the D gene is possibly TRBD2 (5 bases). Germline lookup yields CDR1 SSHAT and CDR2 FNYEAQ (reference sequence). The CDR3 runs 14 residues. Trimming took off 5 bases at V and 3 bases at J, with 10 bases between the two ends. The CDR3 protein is CASSTAVDTGELFF. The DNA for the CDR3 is TGTGCCAGCAGCACAGCGGTAGACACCGGGGAGCTGTTTTTT.

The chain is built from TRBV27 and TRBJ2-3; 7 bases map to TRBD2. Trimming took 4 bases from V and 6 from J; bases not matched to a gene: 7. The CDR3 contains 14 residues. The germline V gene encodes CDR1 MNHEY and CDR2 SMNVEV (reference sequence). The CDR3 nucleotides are TGTGCCAGCAGTTCCTGGACTAGGAGGGATACGCAGTATTTT. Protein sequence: CASSSWTRRDTQYF.

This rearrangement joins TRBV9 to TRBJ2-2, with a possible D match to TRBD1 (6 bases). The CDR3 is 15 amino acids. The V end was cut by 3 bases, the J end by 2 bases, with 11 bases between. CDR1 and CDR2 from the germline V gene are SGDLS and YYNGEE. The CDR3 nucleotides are TGTGCCAGCAGCGGACTGGACAGTAACACCGGGGAGCTGTTTTTT. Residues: CASSGLDSNTGELFF.

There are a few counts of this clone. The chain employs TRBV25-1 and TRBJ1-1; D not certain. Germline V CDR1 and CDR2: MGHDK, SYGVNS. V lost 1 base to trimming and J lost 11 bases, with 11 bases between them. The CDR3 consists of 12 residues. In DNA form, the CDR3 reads TGTGCCAGCAGTGAATCGCGTCGAGCGGCTTTCTTT. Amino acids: CASSESRRAAFF.

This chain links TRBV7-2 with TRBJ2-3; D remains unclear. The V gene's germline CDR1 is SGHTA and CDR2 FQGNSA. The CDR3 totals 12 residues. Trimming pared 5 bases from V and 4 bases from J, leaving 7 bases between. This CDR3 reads CASSQTSDTQYF. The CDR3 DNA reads TGTGCCAGCAGCCAGACATCAGATACGCAGTATTTT.

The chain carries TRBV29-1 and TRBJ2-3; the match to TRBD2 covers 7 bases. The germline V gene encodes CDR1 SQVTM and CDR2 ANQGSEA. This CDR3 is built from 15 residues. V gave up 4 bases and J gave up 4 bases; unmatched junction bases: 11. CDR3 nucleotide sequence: TGCAGCGTTGTGGGCGGGGGTCCTTTTGCAGATACGCAGTATTTT. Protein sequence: CSVVGGGPFADTQYF.

CDR3: CAISEFQETQYF. In DNA, the CDR3 is TGTGCCATCAGTGAGTTTCAAGAGACCCAGTACTTC. The chain couples TRBV10-3 to TRBJ2-5; D remains unclear. Germline lookup yields CDR1 ENHRY and CDR2 SYGVKD. This CDR3 has 12 amino acids. Trimming removed 1 base at V and 2 bases at J, with 2 bases between.

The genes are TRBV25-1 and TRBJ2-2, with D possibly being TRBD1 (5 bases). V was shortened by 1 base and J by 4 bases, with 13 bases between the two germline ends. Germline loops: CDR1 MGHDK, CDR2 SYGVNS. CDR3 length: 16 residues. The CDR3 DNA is TGTGCCAGCAGTGAATGGGGCAGGCGAGGCACCGGGGAGCTGTTTTTT. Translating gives CASSEWGRRGTGELFF.